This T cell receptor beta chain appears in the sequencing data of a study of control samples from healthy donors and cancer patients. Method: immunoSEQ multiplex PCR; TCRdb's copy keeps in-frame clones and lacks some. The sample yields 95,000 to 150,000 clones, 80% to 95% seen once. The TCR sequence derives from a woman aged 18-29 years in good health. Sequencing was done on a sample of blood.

The CDR3, as DNA: TGTGCCACCAGCAGAGATCGCGCCACCACAGATACGCAGTATTTT. Translation gives CATSRDRATTDTQYF. V gene TRBV15 combines with J gene TRBJ2-3; D not certain. V was shortened by 0 bases and J by 2 bases, with 9 bases between the two germline ends. Germline CDR1 and CDR2: LNHNV and YYDKDF (reference sequence). The CDR3 length is 15 residues.